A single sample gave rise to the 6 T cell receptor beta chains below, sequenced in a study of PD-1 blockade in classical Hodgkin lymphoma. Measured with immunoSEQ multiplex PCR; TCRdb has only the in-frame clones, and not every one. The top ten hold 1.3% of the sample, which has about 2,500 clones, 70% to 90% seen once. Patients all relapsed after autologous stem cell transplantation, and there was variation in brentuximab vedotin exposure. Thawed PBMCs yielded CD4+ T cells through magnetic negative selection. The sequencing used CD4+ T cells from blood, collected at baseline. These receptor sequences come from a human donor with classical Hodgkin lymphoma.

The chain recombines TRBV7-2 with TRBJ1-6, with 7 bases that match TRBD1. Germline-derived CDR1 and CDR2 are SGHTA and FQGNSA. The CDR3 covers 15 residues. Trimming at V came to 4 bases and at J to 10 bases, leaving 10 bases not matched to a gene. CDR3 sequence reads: CASSSIQGEESPLHF. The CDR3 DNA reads TGTGCCAGCAGCTCCATTCAGGGGGAGGAATCACCCCTCCACTTT.

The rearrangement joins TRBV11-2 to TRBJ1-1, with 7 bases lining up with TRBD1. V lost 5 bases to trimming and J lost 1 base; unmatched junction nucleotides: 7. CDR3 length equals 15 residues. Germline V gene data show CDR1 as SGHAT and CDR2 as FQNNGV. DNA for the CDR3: TGTGCCAGCAGCGCGTGGGGACAGAGGAACACTGAAGCTTTCTTT. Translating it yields CASSAWGQRNTEAFF. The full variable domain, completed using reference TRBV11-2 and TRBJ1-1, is EAGVAQSPRYKIIEKRQSVAFWCNPISGHATLYWYQQILGQGPKLLIQFQNNGVVDDSQLPKDRFSAERLKGVDSTLKIQPAKLEDSAVYLCASSAWGQRNTEAFFGQGTRLTVV.

The CDR3 region has the DNA TGTGCCAGCAGCTTAGATCCAGGCATTCAGTACTTC. This gives the protein CASSLDPGIQYF. The genes are TRBV11-3 and TRBJ2-4, with D unclear. V was trimmed by 0 bases and J by 9 bases, leaving 6 bases between them. Looked up from germline, CDR1 is SGHNT and CDR2 is YENEEA. CDR3 length: 12 residues.

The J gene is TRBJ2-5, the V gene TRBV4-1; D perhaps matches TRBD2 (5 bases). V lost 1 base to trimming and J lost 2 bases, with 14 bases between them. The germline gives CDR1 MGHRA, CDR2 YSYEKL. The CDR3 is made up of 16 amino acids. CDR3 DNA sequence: TGCGCCAGCAGCCAAGTCTTAATTAGCGCGCAAGAGACCCAGTACTTC. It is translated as CASSQVLISAQETQYF.

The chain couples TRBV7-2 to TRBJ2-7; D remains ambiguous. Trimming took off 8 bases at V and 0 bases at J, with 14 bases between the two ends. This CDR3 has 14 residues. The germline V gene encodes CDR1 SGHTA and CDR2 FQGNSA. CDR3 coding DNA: TGTGCCAGCCGCCGGGCAGGCCTCTCCTACGAGCAGTACTTC. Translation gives CASRRAGLSYEQYF.

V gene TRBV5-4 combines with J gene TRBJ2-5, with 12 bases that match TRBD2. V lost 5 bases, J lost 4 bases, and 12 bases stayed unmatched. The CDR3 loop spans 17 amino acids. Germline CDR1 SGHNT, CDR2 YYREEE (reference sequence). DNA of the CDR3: TGTGCCAGCAGTCGGGGGGTGACTAGCGGGAGTTTAGAGACCCAGTACTTC. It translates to CASSRGVTSGSLETQYF.